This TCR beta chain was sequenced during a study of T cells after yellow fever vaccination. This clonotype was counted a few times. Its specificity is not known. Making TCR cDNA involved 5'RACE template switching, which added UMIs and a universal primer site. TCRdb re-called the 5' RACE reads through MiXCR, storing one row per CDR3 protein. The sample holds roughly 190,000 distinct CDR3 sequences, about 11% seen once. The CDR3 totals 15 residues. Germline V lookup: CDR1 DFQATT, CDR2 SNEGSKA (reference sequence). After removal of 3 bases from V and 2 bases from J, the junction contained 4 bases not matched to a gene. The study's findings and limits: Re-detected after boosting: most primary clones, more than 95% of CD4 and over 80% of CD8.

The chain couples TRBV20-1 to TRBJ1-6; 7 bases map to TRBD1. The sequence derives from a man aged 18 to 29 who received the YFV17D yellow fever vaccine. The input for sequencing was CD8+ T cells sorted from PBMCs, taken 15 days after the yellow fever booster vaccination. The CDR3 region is CSARVRGTYNSPLHF. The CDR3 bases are TGCAGTGCTAGGGTCAGGGGGACCTATAATTCACCCCTCCACTTT.